The 13 T cell receptor beta chains below were found in one sample sequenced in a study of identical twins. TCRdb reprocessed the 5' RACE reads with MiXCR, giving one entry per CDR3 protein. The repertoire holds a few hundred thousand distinct CDR3 sequences, with about 16% as singletons. These data also featured in a second study, about yellow fever vaccine responses in identical twins.

Sequencing was done on a sample of CD4+ T cells sorted from blood. Receptor source: a woman under 30 in good health.

V and J are TRBV6-5 and TRBJ2-2; 11 bases align to TRBD1. Per the germline V gene, CDR1 is MNHEY and CDR2 is SVGAGI. The CDR3 is 17 amino acids. V trimming: 4 bases; J trimming: 5 bases; junction bases outside the gene matches: 9. CDR3 coding DNA: TGTGCCAGCAGTTCCGGACAGGGGGCGCTTCTAACCGGGGAGCTGTTTTTT. The encoded protein is CASSSGQGALLTGELFF.

The genes are TRBV15 and TRBJ2-7; D may be TRBD2 (6 bases). Germline CDR1 is LNHNV and CDR2 is YYDKDF (reference sequence). Trimming stripped 0 bases from V and 4 bases from J, with 13 bases between. The CDR3 has 15 residues. CDR3 DNA: TGTGCCACCAGCAGAGAAAGAGTAGCGGCGTACGAGCAGTACTTC. Its protein is CATSRERVAAYEQYF.

The rearrangement joins TRBV29-1 to TRBJ2-7, with 9 bases that match TRBD2. With 1 base clipped from V and 4 bases from J, the junction kept 8 bases outside the gene matches. From germline, CDR1 is SQVTM and CDR2 ANQGSEA. This CDR3 is built from 15 residues. This CDR3 is CSVEGSGSGLYEQYF. CDR3 coding DNA: TGCAGCGTTGAAGGTAGCGGGAGTGGCCTATACGAGCAGTACTTC.

This clonotype was counted a few times. V gene TRBV5-1 combines with J gene TRBJ2-7; the D is unclear. Germline assignment: CDR1 SGHRS and CDR2 YFSETQ. V was pared by 4 bases and J by 3 bases, with 20 bases between. This CDR3 region has 16 residues. CDR3 bases: TGCGCCAGCAGCGCCACGACTGACGCGGCCCACTACGAGCAGTACTTC. Its protein product is CASSATTDAAHYEQYF.

This clonotype has only a few counts. CDR3 loop: CASSLAGQAEQFF. CDR3 sequence (DNA): TGCGCCAGCAGCTTGGCGGGACAGGCTGAGCAGTTCTTC. The V and J genes are TRBV5-1 and TRBJ2-1; 8 bases agree with TRBD1. The J segment lost 9 bases and the V segment lost 0 bases, leaving 2 bases of the junction unmatched. Germline CDR1 reads SGHRS; CDR2 reads YFSETQ. This CDR3 spans 13 amino acids.

The chain recombines TRBV20-1 with TRBJ2-5, with a tentative D call TRBD2 (7 bases). Looked up from germline, CDR1 is DFQATT and CDR2 is SNEGSKA (reference sequence). Deletions cut 6 bases from V and 5 bases from J, with 19 bases between. This CDR3 is built from 14 residues. In nucleotides, the CDR3 is TGCAGTGCCGGGGGGACACAAATTCGGGAGACCCAGTACTTC. Translated: CSAGGTQIRETQYF.

This chain connects TRBV6-5 to TRBJ2-3; D is ambiguous. CDR1 and CDR2 (germline): MNHEY, SVGAGI. With 3 bases removed from V and 6 bases from J, the gap between germline ends came to 13 bases. CDR3 length equals 14 residues. CDR3 sequence reads: CASSYVFGSDTQYF. As DNA, the CDR3 is TGTGCCAGCAGTTATGTCTTTGGGTCGGATACGCAGTATTTT.

This clonotype has a handful of counts. The rearrangement joins TRBV12-3 or TRBV12-4 to TRBJ1-3; no firm D call. Trimming pared 2 bases from V and 2 bases from J, leaving 10 bases between. This CDR3 is 15 amino acids long. The DNA of the CDR3 is TGTGCCAGCAGTTTAACATCTGGGGCTGGAAACACCATATATTTT. This gives the protein CASSLTSGAGNTIYF.

J is TRBJ2-1 and V is TRBV5-1, with D hard to call. V was trimmed by 5 bases and J by 5 bases, leaving 8 bases between them. The CDR3 has 12 amino acids. Germline V CDR1 and CDR2: SGHRS, YFSETQ. The CDR3 region is CASSPTDNEQFF. CDR3 bases: TGCGCCAGCAGTCCTACAGACAATGAGCAGTTCTTC.

This clonotype occurred a few times. The chain joins TRBV20-1 to TRBJ2-2, with 7 bases that match TRBD2. V shed 0 bases, J shed 0 bases, and the junction held 4 bases outside the gene matches. The CDR3 totals 16 residues. Germline values: CDR1 DFQATT, CDR2 SNEGSKA (reference sequence). In DNA form, the CDR3 reads TGCAGTGCTAGAGATAGCGGGCACGCGAACACCGGGGAGCTGTTTTTT. Translation gives CSARDSGHANTGELFF.

This rearrangement joins TRBV3-1 to TRBJ2-5, with D maybe TRBD2 (7 bases). This CDR3 is 15 amino acids long. Trimming pared 2 bases from V and 7 bases from J, leaving 17 bases between. CDR1 and CDR2 from the germline V gene are LGHDT and YNNKEL (reference sequence). Here the CDR3 reads CASSQRGGGALTQYF. The CDR3 nucleotides read TGTGCCAGCAGCCAACGGGGCGGGGGCGCGTTGACCCAGTACTTC.

A few counts support this clonotype. The V gene is TRBV11-2, the J gene TRBJ2-2, with 7 bases lining up with TRBD2. Germline V lookup: CDR1 SGHAT, CDR2 FQNNGV. The CDR3 loop spans 12 amino acids. The chain's CDR3 is CASGGRTGELFF. The CDR3 DNA reads as TGTGCATCGGGGGGTCGCACCGGGGAGCTGTTTTTT.

This chain connects TRBV7-2 to TRBJ2-1; perhaps TRBD2 as D (5 bases). There are 17 residues in the CDR3. The germline V and J ends were trimmed by 5 bases and 7 bases, with 24 bases remaining between them. CDR1 and CDR2 from the germline V gene are SGHTA and FQGNSA. CDR3 residues: CASSQVTYVGGWNEQFF. The CDR3 coding sequence is TGTGCCAGCAGCCAAGTCACCTACGTAGGAGGCTGGAATGAGCAGTTCTTC.